The entry below describes one T cell receptor (beta chain). What it binds is unknown. Profiled with immunoSEQ multiplex PCR; TCRdb holds only in-frame clones, not every one. The profile shows 120,000 or so clones, roughly 90% of them singletons. This sample is drawn from a study of T cell responses to AZD1222 COVID-19 vaccine. Overall study results and limits: Donors were largely white British and mainly female; clonal diversity was possibly underestimated.

V gave up 4 bases and J gave up 4 bases, with 7 bases separating them. From germline, CDR1 is MNHEY and CDR2 SVGAGI. The CDR3 contains 13 residues. The clonotype comes from an adult in good health. V usage is TRBV6-5 and J usage is TRBJ1-4; no clear D. Sequencing used peripheral blood, obtained on day 0 of AZD1222 vaccination. The CDR3 sequence is CASSLQINEKLFF. CDR3 DNA sequence: TGTGCCAGCAGTTTACAGATTAATGAAAAACTGTTTTTT.